The text below deals with one TCR beta chain. Isolated RNA was reverse transcribed into cDNA used as the sequencing template. Here immunoSEQ multiplex PCR was the method, and the copy in TCRdb shows in-frame clones only, minus some. The sample shows some 42,000 clones, 80% to 95% of them seen only once. This sample stems from a study of CD8+ T cells in alopecia areata. Treatment of the sample: oral pan-JAK inhibitor, 5-10 mg twice daily. The germline V and J ends were trimmed by 5 bases and 4 bases, with 18 bases remaining between them. Germline loops: CDR1 MNHNY, CDR2 SVGAGI (reference sequence). This CDR3 has 15 amino acids.

The source is a human donor with alopecia areata. The starting material was CD8+ T cells sorted from blood, obtained at week 24, from a patient treated with tofacitinib. The rearrangement uses TRBV6-6 and TRBJ2-7, with D tentatively TRBD1 or TRBD2 (5 bases each). The CDR3 region has the DNA TGTGCCAGCAGTCTCTCCCCCTCGGGACCATACGAGCAGTACTTC. Protein product: CASSLSPSGPYEQYF.